One TCR beta chain is described in this entry. Its target is not known. This record comes from a study of cytomegalovirus exposure and HLA in healthy donors. Study-level points and caveats: Among TCR beta chains of equal frequency, HLA-associated ones were more clonally expanded in a later analysis.

Both 60 Vbeta primers and 13 Jbeta primers went into the PCR. TCRdb's copy holds only in-frame clones and misses some; the assay was immunoSEQ multiplex PCR. The sample has about 83,000 clones, 75% to 85% seen once. Germline V lookup: CDR1 SGHRS, CDR2 YFSETQ. V trimming: 0 bases; J trimming: 4 bases; junction bases outside the gene matches: 0. CDR3 length equals 14 residues. The sequencing input was PBMCs. This chain connects TRBV5-1 to TRBJ1-4; 7 nucleotides line up with TRBD1. The receptor was isolated from a woman aged 25 to 45 in good health and CMV-seronegative. CDR3 DNA: TGCGCCAGCAGCTTGGCAGGGGGTAATGAAAAACTGTTTTTT. This gives the protein CASSLAGGNEKLFF.